Below, 16 T cell receptor beta chains from the same sample are listed, as sequenced in a study of blood T cell repertoires in COVID-19. Clones were read by immunoSEQ multiplex PCR, and TCRdb kept only the in-frame ones, dropping some. The data hold about 190,000 clones, with about three quarters observed a single time. Sequencing was performed on peripheral blood. These receptor sequences come from a woman in her 70s with acute or convalescent COVID-19.

This rearrangement joins TRBV27 to TRBJ2-2; D call uncertain. Germline V gene sequence: CDR1 MNHEY, CDR2 SMNVEV (reference sequence). The germline V and J ends were trimmed by 2 bases and 4 bases, with 8 bases remaining between them. CDR3 length: 14 residues. The CDR3 region is CASSLVRSTGELFF. CDR3 bases: TGTGCCAGCAGTTTAGTGCGCTCCACCGGGGAGCTGTTTTTT.

The rearrangement uses TRBV25-1 and TRBJ2-3; 8 nucleotides match TRBD1. V shed 3 bases, J shed 4 bases, and the junction held 9 bases outside the gene matches. The CDR3 loop spans 16 amino acids. Germline CDR1 reads MGHDK; CDR2 reads SYGVNS. The CDR3 nucleotides read TGTGCCAGCAGTGACGATAGGACAGGGCGGGCAGATACGCAGTATTTT. It yields the protein CASSDDRTGRADTQYF. The variable domain in full, with the rest retrieved from reference TRBV25-1 and TRBJ2-3, is EADIYQTPRYLVIGTGKKITLECSQTMGHDKMYWYQQDPGMELHLIHYSYGVNSTEKGDLSSESTVSRIRTEHFPLTLESARPSHTSQYLCASSDDRTGRADTQYFGPGTRLTVL.

The genes are TRBV2 and TRBJ1-2, with 7 nucleotides matching TRBD1. V shed 4 bases, J shed 4 bases, and the junction held 9 bases outside the gene matches. CDR1 and CDR2 (germline): SNHLY, FYNNEI. The CDR3 length is 15 residues. The CDR3 spells CASSATGTASYGYTF. The DNA of the CDR3 is TGTGCCAGCAGTGCGACCGGGACAGCGAGCTATGGCTACACCTTC. The full variable domain, rest sourced from reference TRBV2 and TRBJ1-2, is EPEVTQTPSHQVTQMGQEVILRCVPISNHLYFYWYRQILGQKVEFLVSFYNNEISEKSEIFDDQFSVERPDGSNFTLKIRSTKLEDSAMYFCASSATGTASYGYTFGSGTRLTVV.

This chain joins TRBV19 and TRBJ2-2; 9 bases fit TRBD1. The CDR3 has 15 residues. In germline, CDR1 is LNHDA, CDR2 SQIVND (reference sequence). The V and J ends lost 3 bases and 5 bases, in that order; junction bases with no gene match: 4. CDR3 residues: CASSIAQGATGELFF. DNA for the CDR3: TGTGCCAGTAGTATCGCACAGGGGGCGACCGGGGAGCTGTTTTTT.

CDR3 nucleotides: TGTGCCAGCAGCTTGTATCAGGGACATTCTGAAGCTTTCTTT. The encoded protein is CASSLYQGHSEAFF. The chain employs TRBV5-6 and TRBJ1-1; possible D gene TRBD1, 6 bases. The length of the CDR3 is 14 residues. Germline V gene sequence: CDR1 SGHDT, CDR2 YYEEEE. Trimming removed 1 base at V and 6 bases at J, with 13 bases between.

V is TRBV12-3 or TRBV12-4 and J is TRBJ2-1; D remains ambiguous. The CDR3 runs to 11 residues. The ends were cut back, 4 bases at V and 12 bases at J, with 10 bases in the middle. CDR3 coding DNA: TGTGCCAGCAGTTCAATATCGGGGCAGTTCTTC. It translates to CASSSISGQFF.

The sample holds a few counts of this clone. The chain employs TRBV13 and TRBJ2-1; D may be TRBD2 (6 bases). V lost 0 bases, J lost 8 bases, and 8 bases lay in between. This CDR3 is 13 amino acids long. Germline V CDR1 and CDR2: PRHDT, FYEKMQ (reference sequence). The chain's CDR3 is CASSLGEGHEQFF. For the CDR3, the DNA is TGTGCCAGCAGCTTAGGGGAGGGTCATGAGCAGTTCTTC.

The chain uses TRBV29-1 and TRBJ2-7; a possible D gene is TRBD2 (5 bases). The V gene's germline CDR1 is SQVTM and CDR2 ANQGSEA. The V end lost 7 bases, the J end lost 2 bases, and 18 bases lay between the germline ends. The CDR3 loop spans 14 amino acids. The DNA for the CDR3 is TGCAGCGCCACAACCACCCCGGGAACCTACGAGCAGTACTTC. It translates to CSATTTPGTYEQYF.

The chain employs TRBV30 and TRBJ1-5, with D tentatively TRBD1 (5 bases). Germline V gene lookup returns CDR1 GTSNPN and CDR2 SVGIG (reference sequence). V was cut by 0 bases and J by 5 bases, with 17 bases left in between. This CDR3 region has 16 residues. The CDR3 reads CAWSVKGRGSDQPQHF. The CDR3 DNA reads as TGTGCCTGGAGTGTAAAAGGACGGGGGTCGGATCAGCCCCAGCATTTT.

V and J are TRBV12-5 and TRBJ2-7; tentative D call: TRBD2 (5 bases). CDR3 length: 14 amino acids. Germline CDR1 LGHNT, CDR2 FRNRAP. Trimming stripped 7 bases from V and 0 bases from J, with 13 bases between. CDR3 in amino acids: CASANGEGSYEQYF. The CDR3 nucleotides read TGTGCTAGTGCTAACGGAGAGGGCTCCTACGAGCAGTACTTC.

This rearrangement joins TRBV2 to TRBJ2-5; the match to TRBD1 covers 10 bases. Unmatched junction bases numbered 6, after V lost 6 bases and J lost 5 bases. This CDR3 is 14 amino acids long. CDR1 and CDR2 (germline): SNHLY, FYNNEI. The CDR3, as DNA: TGTGCCAGCAGCAGGACAGGGGGTAGGGAGACCCAGTACTTC. It translates to CASSRTGGRETQYF.

This chain joins TRBV7-9 and TRBJ2-7; 10 positions match TRBD2. The germline CDR1 and CDR2 sequences are SEHNR and FQNEAQ (reference sequence). V trimming: 1 base; J trimming: 0 bases; junction bases outside the gene matches: 6. The CDR3 length is 17 residues. The CDR3 region has the DNA TGTGCCAGCAGCTTAGTTAGCGGGAGGTCCCTCTCCTACGAGCAGTACTTC. Protein sequence: CASSLVSGRSLSYEQYF.

This chain links TRBV6-1 with TRBJ1-5, with D unclear. Germline lookup yields CDR1 MNHNS and CDR2 SASEGT. Trimming took 2 bases from V and 2 from J, leaving 10 bases between them. The CDR3 is 15 residues long. Here the CDR3 reads CASSESHPGNQPQHF. CDR3 DNA sequence: TGTGCCAGCAGTGAATCCCATCCAGGCAATCAGCCCCAGCATTTT.

In its sample, this clone was seen once. The chain employs TRBV5-1 and TRBJ2-7; 11 nucleotides align to TRBD2. Germline values: CDR1 SGHRS, CDR2 YFSETQ. This CDR3 contains 14 residues. V shed 4 bases, J shed 5 bases, and the junction held 5 bases outside the gene matches. CDR3 in amino acids: CASSLDSGRDEQYF. The CDR3 DNA reads TGCGCCAGCAGCCTCGATAGCGGGAGGGACGAGCAGTACTTC.

The CDR3 DNA is TGTGCCAGCAGCCAAGATCAGAGAGGTCCTCAGCCCCAGCATTTT. Its translation: CASSQDQRGPQPQHF. The genes are TRBV3-1 (or the pseudogene TRBV3-2) and TRBJ1-5; D unresolved. The V and J ends lost 0 bases and 6 bases respectively, with 12 bases between them. The CDR3 spans 15 residues. The germline V gene encodes CDR1 LGHDT and CDR2 YNNKEL (reference sequence).

A few counts support this clone. V usage is TRBV11-1 and J usage is TRBJ2-1; 10 bases map to TRBD2. Germline V lookup: CDR1 SGHAT, CDR2 FQDESV (reference sequence). V gave up 3 bases and J gave up 0 bases; unmatched junction bases: 2. The CDR3 length is 16 residues. CDR3 nucleotides: TGTGCCAGCAGCTTCTGGACTAGCGGCTCCTACAATGAGCAGTTCTTC. Residues: CASSFWTSGSYNEQFF.